A selection of T cell receptor beta chains follows, all from one sample in a study of Graves' ophthalmopathy and Graves' hyperthyroidism. TCRdb reprocessed the multiplex PCR reads via MiXCR and lists one record per CDR3 protein. The data show about 1.1 million distinct CDR3 sequences, roughly two fifths seen once. The specimen was peripheral blood or thyroid tissue (not recorded which). Receptors originate from an adult man with Graves' hyperthyroidism. The CDR3 runs from the conserved cysteine through the conserved F or W. The D gene is left open where the match is weak. Clone size appears in some rows only: once, few, many, or a class for an expanded clone.

cdr3_nt: TGCAGTGCTACGCCCGGACAGGGCTACGAGCAGTACTTC
cdr3_aa: CSATPGQGYEQYF
clone_size: NA
d_call: TRBD1
v_call: TRBV20-1
j_call: TRBJ2-7

cdr3_nt: TGTGCCAGCAGCTTCATCCGGTTAGCTGGCGAGACCCAGTACTTC
cdr3_aa: CASSFIRLAGETQYF
clone_size: many
d_call: NA
v_call: TRBV7-2
j_call: TRBJ2-5

cdr3_nt: TGCAGTGCTTGGGACAGGGGTAGACTCGCTGAAGCTTTCTTT
cdr3_aa: CSAWDRGRLAEAFF
clone_size: NA
d_call: TRBD1
v_call: TRBV20-1
j_call: TRBJ1-1

cdr3_nt: TGCGCCAGCAGCCCCGACGGTCCGTACTATGGCTACACCTTC
cdr3_aa: CASSPDGPYYGYTF
clone_size: few
d_call: NA
v_call: TRBV4-1
j_call: TRBJ1-2

cdr3_nt: TGTGCCAGCAGCTCGGGACAGGACAAGAATCAGCCCCAGCATTTT
cdr3_aa: CASSSGQDKNQPQHF
clone_size: many
d_call: TRBD1
v_call: TRBV7-9
j_call: TRBJ1-5

cdr3_nt: TGCGCCAGCAGCCAAGGACAGGGAGAGTATGGCTACACCTTC
cdr3_aa: CASSQGQGEYGYTF
clone_size: many
d_call: TRBD1
v_call: TRBV4-1
j_call: TRBJ1-2

cdr3_nt: TGTGCCAGCAGCTTGACGACGGAGACCCAGTACTTC
cdr3_aa: CASSLTTETQYF
clone_size: many
d_call: NA
v_call: TRBV5-8
j_call: TRBJ2-5

cdr3_nt: TGTGCCAGCAGCTTAGGACAGAATCCGAGTGAAGCTTTCTTT
cdr3_aa: CASSLGQNPSEAFF
clone_size: NA
d_call: NA
v_call: TRBV2
j_call: TRBJ1-1

cdr3_nt: TGCAGTGCTAGTATGGCCAGCTCCTACAATGAGCAGTTCTTC
cdr3_aa: CSASMASSYNEQFF
clone_size: NA
d_call: NA
v_call: TRBV20-1
j_call: TRBJ2-1

cdr3_nt: TGCGCCAGCAGCTTGGGGACAGGGGCGATTGGAACCGGGGAGCTGTTTTTT
cdr3_aa: CASSLGTGAIGTGELFF
clone_size: few
d_call: TRBD1
v_call: TRBV5-1
j_call: TRBJ2-2

cdr3_nt: TGTGCCAGCAGCTTAGGGGACAAGCCGAACACTGAAGCTTTCTTT
cdr3_aa: CASSLGDKPNTEAFF
clone_size: many
d_call: NA
v_call: TRBV7-9
j_call: TRBJ1-1

cdr3_nt: TGTGCCAGCAGCTTGCGGACTTATTCGCTTAACTATGGCTACACCTTC
cdr3_aa: CASSLRTYSLNYGYTF
clone_size: NA
d_call: NA
v_call: TRBV5-1
j_call: TRBJ1-2

cdr3_nt: TGTGCCAGTAGTATAACGGCGGGAGATCAGCCCCAGCATTTT
cdr3_aa: CASSITAGDQPQHF
clone_size: many
d_call: NA
v_call: TRBV19
j_call: TRBJ1-5

cdr3_nt: TGTGCCATCAGTTCAGGGTGGAGCAATCAGCCCCAGCATTTT
cdr3_aa: CAISSGWSNQPQHF
clone_size: NA
d_call: NA
v_call: TRBV10-3
j_call: TRBJ1-5

cdr3_nt: TGCGCCAGCACTCAAACCGGGACAGGGGAGGGAAAACTGTTTTTT
cdr3_aa: CASTQTGTGEGKLFF
clone_size: NA
d_call: TRBD1
v_call: TRBV10-2
j_call: TRBJ1-4

cdr3_nt: TGCAGTGCTAAGACAGGCCAAGAGACCCAGTACTTC
cdr3_aa: CSAKTGQETQYF
clone_size: many
d_call: NA
v_call: TRBV20-1
j_call: TRBJ2-5